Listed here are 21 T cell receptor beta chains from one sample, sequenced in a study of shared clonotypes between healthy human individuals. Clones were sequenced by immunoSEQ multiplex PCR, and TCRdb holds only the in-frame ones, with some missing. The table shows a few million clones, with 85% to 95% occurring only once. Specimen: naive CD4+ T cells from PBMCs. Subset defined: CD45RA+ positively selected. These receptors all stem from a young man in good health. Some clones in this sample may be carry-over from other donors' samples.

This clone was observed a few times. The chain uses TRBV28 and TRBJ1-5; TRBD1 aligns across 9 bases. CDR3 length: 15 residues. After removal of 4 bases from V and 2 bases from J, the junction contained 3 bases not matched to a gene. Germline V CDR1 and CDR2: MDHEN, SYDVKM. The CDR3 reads CASSSWTGGNQPQHF. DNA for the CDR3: TGTGCCAGCAGTTCTTGGACAGGGGGCAATCAGCCCCAGCATTTT.

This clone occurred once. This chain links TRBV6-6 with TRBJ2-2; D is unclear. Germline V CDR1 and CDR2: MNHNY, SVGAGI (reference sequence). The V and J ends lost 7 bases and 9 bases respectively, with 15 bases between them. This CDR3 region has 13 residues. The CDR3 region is CASTFTQLRELFF. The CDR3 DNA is TGTGCCAGCACCTTTACACAGCTTCGGGAGCTGTTTTTT.

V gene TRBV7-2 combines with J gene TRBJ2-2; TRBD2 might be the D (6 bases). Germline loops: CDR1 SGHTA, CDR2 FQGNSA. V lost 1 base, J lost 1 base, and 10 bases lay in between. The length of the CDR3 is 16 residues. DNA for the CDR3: TGTGCCAGCAGCTTAGGCGGGACGGTGAACACCGGGGAGCTGTTTTTT. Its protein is CASSLGGTVNTGELFF.

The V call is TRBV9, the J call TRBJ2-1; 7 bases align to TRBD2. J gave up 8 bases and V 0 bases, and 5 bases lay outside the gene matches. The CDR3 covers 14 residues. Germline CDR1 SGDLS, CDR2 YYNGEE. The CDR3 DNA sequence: TGTGCCAGCAGCGTAGCGGGAGGTTATTATGAGCAGTTCTTC. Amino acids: CASSVAGGYYEQFF.

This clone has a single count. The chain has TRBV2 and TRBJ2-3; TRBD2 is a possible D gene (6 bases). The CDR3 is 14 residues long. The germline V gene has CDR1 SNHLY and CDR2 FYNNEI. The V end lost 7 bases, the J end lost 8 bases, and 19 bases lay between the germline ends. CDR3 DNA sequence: TGTGCCAGCAATCTACTAGCTGACCTTGGTACGCAGTATTTT. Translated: CASNLLADLGTQYF.

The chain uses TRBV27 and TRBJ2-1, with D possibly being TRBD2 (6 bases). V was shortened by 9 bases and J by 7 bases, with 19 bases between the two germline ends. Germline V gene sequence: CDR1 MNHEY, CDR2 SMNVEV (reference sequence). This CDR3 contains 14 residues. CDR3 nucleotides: TGTGCCAGTGGGAGGCCCCCTCCCTGGAATGAGCAGTTCTTC. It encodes CASGRPPPWNEQFF.

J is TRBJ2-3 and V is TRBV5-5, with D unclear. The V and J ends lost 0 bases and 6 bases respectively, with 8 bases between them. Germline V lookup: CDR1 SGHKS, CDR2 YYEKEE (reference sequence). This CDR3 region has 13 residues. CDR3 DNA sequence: TGTGCCAGCAGCTTGGGCCAGGCGGATACGCAGTATTTT. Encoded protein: CASSLGQADTQYF.

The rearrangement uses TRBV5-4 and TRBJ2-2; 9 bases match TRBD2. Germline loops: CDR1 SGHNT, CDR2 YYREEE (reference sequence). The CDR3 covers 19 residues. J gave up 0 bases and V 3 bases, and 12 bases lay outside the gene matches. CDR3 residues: CASSSRTSVSPPNTGELFF. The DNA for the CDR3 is TGTGCCAGCAGCTCCCGGACTAGCGTAAGCCCTCCGAACACCGGGGAGCTGTTTTTT. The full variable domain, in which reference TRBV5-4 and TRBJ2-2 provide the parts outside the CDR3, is ETGVTQSPTHLIKTRGQQVTLRCSSQSGHNTVSWYQQALGQGPQFIFQYYREEENGRGNFPPRFSGLQFPNYSSELNVNALELDDSALYLCASSSRTSVSPPNTGELFFGEGSRLTVL.

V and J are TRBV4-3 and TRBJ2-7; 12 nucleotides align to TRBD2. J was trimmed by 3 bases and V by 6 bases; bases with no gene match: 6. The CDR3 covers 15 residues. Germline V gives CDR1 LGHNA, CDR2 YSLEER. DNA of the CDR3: TGCGCCAGCAGTTCACTAGCGGGAGGAGGCTACGAGCAGTACTTC. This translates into CASSSLAGGGYEQYF.

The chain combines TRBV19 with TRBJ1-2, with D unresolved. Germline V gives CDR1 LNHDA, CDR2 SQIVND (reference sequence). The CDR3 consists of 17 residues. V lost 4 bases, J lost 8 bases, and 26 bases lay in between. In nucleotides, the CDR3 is TGTGCCAGTAGTAGGTGGGCCGCGGAGGCCGGCTCTGAAGGCTACACCTTC. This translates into CASSRWAAEAGSEGYTF. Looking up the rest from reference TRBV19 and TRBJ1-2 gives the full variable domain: DGGITQSPKYLFRKEGQNVTLSCEQNLNHDAMYWYRQDPGQGLRLIYYSQIVNDFQKGDIAEGYSVSREKKESFPLTVTSAQKNPTAFYLCASSRWAAEAGSEGYTFGSGTRLTVV.

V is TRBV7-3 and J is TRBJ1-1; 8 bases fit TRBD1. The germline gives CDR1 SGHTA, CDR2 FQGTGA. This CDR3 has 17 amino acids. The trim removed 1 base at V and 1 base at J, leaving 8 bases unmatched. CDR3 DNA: TGTGCCAGCAGCTTAAGGGCAGGGGGCGGGCAGAACACTGAAGCTTTCTTT. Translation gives CASSLRAGGGQNTEAFF.

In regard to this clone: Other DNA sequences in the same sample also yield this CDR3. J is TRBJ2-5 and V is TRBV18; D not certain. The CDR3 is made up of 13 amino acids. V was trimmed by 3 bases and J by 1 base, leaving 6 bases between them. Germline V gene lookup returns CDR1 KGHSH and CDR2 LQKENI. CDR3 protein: CASSPGPQETQYF. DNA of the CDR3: TGTGCCAGCTCACCTGGGCCCCAAGAGACCCAGTACTTC.

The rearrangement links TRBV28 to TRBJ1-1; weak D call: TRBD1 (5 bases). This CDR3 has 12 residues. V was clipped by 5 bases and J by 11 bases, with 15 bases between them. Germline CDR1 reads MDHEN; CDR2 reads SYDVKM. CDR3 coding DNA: TGTGCCAGCAGTGAGGTAGCAGGGCACGCTTTCTTT. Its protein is CASSEVAGHAFF.

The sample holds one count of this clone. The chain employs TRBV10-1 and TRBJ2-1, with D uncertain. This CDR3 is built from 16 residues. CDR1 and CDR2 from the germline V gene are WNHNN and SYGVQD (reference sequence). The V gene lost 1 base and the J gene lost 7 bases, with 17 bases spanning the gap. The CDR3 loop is CASSEFSIPTTNEQFF. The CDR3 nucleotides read TGCGCCAGCAGTGAGTTTTCAATCCCTACTACAAATGAGCAGTTCTTC.

CDR3 residues: CASSLLRVGEKLFF. The CDR3, as DNA: TGTGCCAGCAGCTTGCTACGTGTTGGTGAAAAACTGTTTTTT. This chain links TRBV5-6 with TRBJ1-4; D is ambiguous. V lost 1 base and J 7 bases, leaving 11 bases between the germline ends. CDR1 and CDR2 (germline): SGHDT, YYEEEE. The CDR3 extends over 14 amino acids.

For the CDR3, the DNA is TGTGCCAGCAGTCCAAATTTCTTAGCGGGAGGTGGGAACAATGAGCAGTTCTTC. Translated: CASSPNFLAGGGNNEQFF. V gene TRBV27 combines with J gene TRBJ2-1, with 10 bases lining up with TRBD2. Per germline, CDR1 MNHEY and CDR2 SMNVEV (reference sequence). The CDR3 has 18 residues. With V trimmed by 5 bases and J by 5 bases, 15 bases remained unmatched.

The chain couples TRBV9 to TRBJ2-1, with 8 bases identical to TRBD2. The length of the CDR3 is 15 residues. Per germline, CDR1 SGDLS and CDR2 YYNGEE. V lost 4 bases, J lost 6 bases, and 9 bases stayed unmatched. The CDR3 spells CASSSRLARGNEQFF. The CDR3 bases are TGTGCCAGCAGCTCCCGACTAGCGAGGGGCAATGAGCAGTTCTTC.

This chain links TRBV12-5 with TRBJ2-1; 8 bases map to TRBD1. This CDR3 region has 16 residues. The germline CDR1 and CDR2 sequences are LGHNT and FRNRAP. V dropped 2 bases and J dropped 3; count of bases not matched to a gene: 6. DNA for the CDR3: TGTGCTAGTGGTTTGAGCGACAGGGGACTCTACAATGAGCAGTTCTTC. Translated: CASGLSDRGLYNEQFF.

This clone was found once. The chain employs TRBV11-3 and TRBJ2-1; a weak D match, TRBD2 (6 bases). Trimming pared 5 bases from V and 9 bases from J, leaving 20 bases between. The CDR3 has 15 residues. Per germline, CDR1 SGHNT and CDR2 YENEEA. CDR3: CASSGLGGNPGEQFF. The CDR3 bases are TGTGCCAGCAGCGGTTTGGGGGGAAATCCGGGTGAGCAGTTCTTC.

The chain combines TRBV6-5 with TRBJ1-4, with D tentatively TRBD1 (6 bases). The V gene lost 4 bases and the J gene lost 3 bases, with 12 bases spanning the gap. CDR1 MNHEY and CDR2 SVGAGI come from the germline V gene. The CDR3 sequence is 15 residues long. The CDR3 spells CASSFNRAANEKLFF. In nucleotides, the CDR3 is TGTGCCAGCAGTTTTAACAGGGCCGCTAATGAAAAACTGTTTTTT.

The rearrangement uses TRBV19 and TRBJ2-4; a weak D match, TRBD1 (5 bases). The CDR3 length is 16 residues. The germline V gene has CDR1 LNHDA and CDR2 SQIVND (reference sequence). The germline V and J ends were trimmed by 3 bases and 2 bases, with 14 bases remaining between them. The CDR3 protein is CASSIIGDVPKNIQYF. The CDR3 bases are TGTGCCAGTAGTATCATAGGGGATGTCCCCAAAAACATTCAGTACTTC.